This is a list of T cell receptor beta chains from one sample in a study of pediatric ulcerative colitis. This table comes from immunoSEQ multiplex PCR, and its TCRdb copy is limited to in-frame clones, with some not included. In the table there are fewer than 45,000 clones, roughly 83% of which are singletons. Sequencing input: blood. Every receptor here comes from a girl aged 10 to 17 with moderate ulcerative colitis. CDR3s include the opening cysteine and the closing phenylalanine or tryptophan. The D gene is left open where the match is weak. Size is stated for part of the rows, as once, few or many counts, or as a class when the clone is expanded.

clone size	V gene	J gene	D gene	CDR3 DNA	CDR3 protein
-	TRBV7-9	TRBJ1-6	-	TGTGCCAGCAGCTTGGGGGAGGGTTCACCCCTCCACTTT	CASSLGEGSPLHF
-	TRBV30	TRBJ2-1	-	TGTGCCTGCAGCGGTCGAGGGCTAAATTCCTACAATGAGCAGTTCTTC	CACSGRGLNSYNEQFF
-	TRBV30	TRBJ2-1	-	TGTGCCTGGAGCAACAACGACCCTAAGCAGTTCTTC	CAWSNNDPKQFF
-	TRBV7-6	TRBJ2-2	TRBD2	TGTGCCAGCAGCTTACTAACAACTAGCGGGGGGGCAGAGGAGCTGTTTTTT	CASSLLTTSGGAEELFF
-	TRBV28	TRBJ1-1	-	TGTGCCAGCAGTTTGGGTCTTTCGAACACTGAAGCTTTCTTT	CASSLGLSNTEAFF
-	TRBV11-3	TRBJ2-1	TRBD2	TGTGCCAGCAGCTTAGATTTTCCTAGCGGGAGCTACAATGAGCAGTTCTTC	CASSLDFPSGSYNEQFF
few	TRBV4-1	TRBJ2-7	TRBD2	TGCGCCAGCAGTATGGGACTAGCGGAACTCTACGAGCAGTACTTC	CASSMGLAELYEQYF
-	TRBV5-5	TRBJ1-2	-	TGTGCCAGCAGCTTCTCGACAGGAGCTTATGGCTACACCTTC	CASSFSTGAYGYTF
-	TRBV29-1	TRBJ1-2	-	TGCAGCGTTGAGACGCCAGAAGGTGGCTACACCTTC	CSVETPEGGYTF
-	TRBV9	TRBJ2-3	-	TGTGCCAGCAGCCCCGAAGGGGCCGCTTGGGACACAGATACGCAGTATTTT	CASSPEGAAWDTDTQYF
-	TRBV5-5	TRBJ1-2	-	TGTGCCAGCAGCTTGGACAGGAAGCATGGCTACACCTTC	CASSLDRKHGYTF
-	TRBV29-1	TRBJ2-3	-	TGCAGCGTGCAAAGACTAGATACGCAGTATTTT	CSVQRLDTQYF
-	TRBV7-2	TRBJ1-1	-	TGTGCCAGCAGCTCCTACAGGCTAAAGAACACTGAAGCTTTCTTT	CASSSYRLKNTEAFF
once	TRBV19	TRBJ1-5	-	TGTGCCAGTAGCGGCTGGGGCAATCAGCCCCAGCATTTT	CASSGWGNQPQHF
-	TRBV5-4	TRBJ2-7	TRBD2	TGTGCCAGCAGCGGCGGGAGCCTCTCCTACGAGCAGTACTTC	CASSGGSLSYEQYF
-	TRBV7-2	TRBJ2-5	-	TGTGCCAGCAGCTTAGTTGTCAGACAGACCCAGTACTTC	CASSLVVRQTQYF
-	TRBV4-2	TRBJ1-2	TRBD1	TGTGCCAGCAGCCGAATCGAACAGGGGGCCTATGGCTACACCTTC	CASSRIEQGAYGYTF
-	TRBV15	TRBJ2-7	-	TGTGCCACCAGCAGAGATACGGAATACGAGCAGTACTTC	CATSRDTEYEQYF
-	TRBV23-1	TRBJ1-3	TRBD1	TGCGCCAGCAGTCAATGGATATCGGGACAGTTGGCTGGAAACACCATATATTTT	CASSQWISGQLAGNTIYF
-	TRBV9	TRBJ2-7	-	TGTGCCAGCAGCGTAGCAGGGTATGGGGCCTACGAGCAGTACTTC	CASSVAGYGAYEQYF
-	TRBV27	TRBJ1-5	-	TGTGCCAGCCAGTCGCGGGGCGGGTGGCAACCCCAGCATTTT	CASQSRGGWQPQHF
-	TRBV12-5	TRBJ2-2	-	TGTGCTAGTGGTTTGGTACCTTTCGACAACCATACGTCGAACACCGGGGAGCTGTTTTTT	CASGLVPFDNHTSNTGELFF
once	TRBV4-1	TRBJ1-1	-	TGCGCCAGCAGCCAAGTCAACGCAGCCCCGGAAGCTTTCTTT	CASSQVNAAPEAFF
-	TRBV5-1	TRBJ2-3	TRBD2	TGCGCCAGCAGCTTTTTTAGCGGGGGCACAGATACGCAGTATTTT	CASSFFSGGTDTQYF
-	TRBV5-6	TRBJ2-5	-	TGTGCCAGCAGCGGGACCGAAATCAACCCGTACCAAGAGACCCAGTACTTC	CASSGTEINPYQETQYF
-	TRBV7-2	TRBJ2-7	-	TGTGCCAGCAGCTTAGGTTCAGAATACGAGCAGTACTTC	CASSLGSEYEQYF
few	TRBV14	TRBJ1-2	-	TGTGCCAGCAGCCAAGAACGAAGACGGTTTGGCCGCGAAGAATTC	CASSQERRRFGREEF
-	TRBV13	TRBJ2-1	TRBD2	TGTGCCAGCAGCGAGGGGACTAGCGGTACCTACAATGAGCAGTTCTTC	CASSEGTSGTYNEQFF
-	TRBV7-9	TRBJ2-1	-	TGTGCCAGCAGCTCGACGGAAAGCTCCTACAATGAGCAGTTCTTC	CASSSTESSYNEQFF
-	TRBV7-9	TRBJ2-3	-	TGTGCCAGCAGCCAAACAGTGAGGGAAGGCACAGATACGCAGTATTTT	CASSQTVREGTDTQYF
-	TRBV15	TRBJ2-5	-	TGTGCCACCAGCAGAGATGCGGGGCAAGAGACCCAGTACTTC	CATSRDAGQETQYF
-	TRBV9	TRBJ2-1	-	TGTGCCAGCAGCCCCCAGTATTTCGACATGGAGCAGTTCTTC	CASSPQYFDMEQFF
-	TRBV28	TRBJ1-1	-	TGTGCCAGCAGTTTGGGGGCCGGGGTCGAGGAAGCTTTCTTT	CASSLGAGVEEAFF
once	TRBV18	TRBJ2-7	-	TGTGCCAGCTCGGGTAGCGGCTCCTACGAGCAGTACTTC	CASSGSGSYEQYF
-	TRBV28	TRBJ1-1	-	TGTGCCAGCAGTCCCCTATCGGCCGGGGCCAAAAAGGCTTTCTTT	CASSPLSAGAKKAFF
-	TRBV10-1	TRBJ2-7	-	TGCGCCAGCAGCGACAGAACCCGCGAGCAGTACTTC	CASSDRTREQYF
-	TRBV5-6	TRBJ1-4	-	TGTGCCAGCAGCTTGGGCCTGAATGAAAAACTGTTTTTT	CASSLGLNEKLFF
once	TRBV5-1	TRBJ1-4	TRBD1	TGCGCCAGCAGCTGGACAGGGGGCAATAATGAAAAACTGTTTTTT	CASSWTGGNNEKLFF
-	TRBV5-1	TRBJ2-1	-	TGCGCCAGCAGCTTGGGCACCGGGTACAATGAGCAGTTCTTC	CASSLGTGYNEQFF
once	TRBV9	TRBJ1-2	-	TGTGCCAGCAGCGGGGGCGGGAGAGCTAACTATGGCTACACCTTC	CASSGGGRANYGYTF
-	TRBV6-4	TRBJ2-1	-	TGTGCCAGCAGTGACTCTGGCCAGGGGTCCTACAATGAGCAGTTCTTC	CASSDSGQGSYNEQFF
-	TRBV19	TRBJ1-5	-	TGTGCCAGTAATGTGGGGAATCAGCCCCAGCATTTT	CASNVGNQPQHF
-	TRBV2	TRBJ2-7	TRBD2	TGTGCCAGCAGGGCGGGACTAGCGAGCTCCTACGAGCAGTACTTC	CASRAGLASSYEQYF
-	TRBV7-6	TRBJ2-7	-	TGTGCCAGCAGCTGGGAGGACGGGCCGGGCTACGAGCAGTACTTC	CASSWEDGPGYEQYF
-	TRBV2	TRBJ2-2	TRBD2	TGTGCCAGCAGTCCCTACTCGGGGGGTAAAGGGGAGCTGTTTTTT	CASSPYSGGKGELFF
-	TRBV7-9	TRBJ1-1	-	TGTGCCAGCAGCTTCTTGTCGGAGTCAGGGATGAACACTGAAGCTTTCTTT	CASSFLSESGMNTEAFF
-	TRBV5-1	TRBJ1-5	-	TGCGCCAGCAGCTTGACGGGGGTCAGCGACATGGGGCCCCAGCATTTT	CASSLTGVSDMGPQHF
-	TRBV11-1	TRBJ2-1	-	TGTGCCAGCAGCTTCGGTTTGTCGGCCAATGAGCAGTTCTTC	CASSFGLSANEQFF
few	TRBV6-5	TRBJ1-1	-	TGTGCCAGCAGAGAAAGTTCGAACACTGAAGCTTTCTTT	CASRESSNTEAFF
-	TRBV19	TRBJ1-4	TRBD1	TGTGCCAGTATCCGGACAGGGGATAATGAAAAACTGTTTTTT	CASIRTGDNEKLFF
many	TRBV4-1	TRBJ1-3	-	TGCGCCAGCAGCCAAGATAGCAGTGGGGGAAACACCATATATTTT	CASSQDSSGGNTIYF
-	TRBV6-5	TRBJ1-3	-	TGTGCCAGCAGTTACGGGGGACGGATTGGAAACACCATATATTTT	CASSYGGRIGNTIYF
-	TRBV6-6	TRBJ1-2	-	TGTGCCAGCTCCGGGGGAATCCATGGCTACACCTTC	CASSGGIHGYTF
-	TRBV6-5	TRBJ2-1	-	TGTGCCAGCACAGGTCCCAACGCCTACAATGAGCAGTTCTTC	CASTGPNAYNEQFF
-	TRBV2	TRBJ1-4	-	TGTGCCAGCAGGGCCCCTCTTGGGGAAAAACTGTTTTTT	CASRAPLGEKLFF
once	TRBV5-1	TRBJ1-2	-	TGCGCCAGCAGCGGGGACCAGGGGCATGGCTACACCTTC	CASSGDQGHGYTF
-	TRBV19	TRBJ1-1	-	TGTGCCAGTAGTATCCTGCCCGGGGGGAGCACTGAAGCTTTCTTT	CASSILPGGSTEAFF
few	TRBV30	TRBJ1-5	-	TGTGCCTGGAGTGCAGGCTCCGCAAATCAGCCCCAGCATTTT	CAWSAGSANQPQHF
once	TRBV7-9	TRBJ2-5	-	TGTGCCAGCAGCTCCCCCAACATGGGGAAAGAGACCCAGTACTTC	CASSSPNMGKETQYF